This T cell receptor (beta chain) was retrieved from a study of blood T cell repertoires in COVID-19. Looking at the study overall: Sources were T cells, B-cell-depleted T cells, or PBMCs; the material itself was cDNA or gDNA.

The germline V gene encodes CDR1 SGHAT and CDR2 FQNNGV. This CDR3 has 13 amino acids. Trimming took 5 bases from V and 0 from J, leaving 8 bases between them. In the original workflow: Amplification with reference gene primers provided the estimates of nucleated cell counts. Clones were sequenced by immunoSEQ multiplex PCR, and TCRdb holds only the in-frame ones, with some missing. V and J calls and clone size follow that table, whereas D and trimming were derived from the DNA. Of just over 60,000 clones in the sample, less than 80% are singletons; the top ten hold around a sixth. The sequence came from a man aged 60-69 years with acute or convalescent COVID-19. The chain is built from TRBV11-2 and TRBJ2-7; D not resolved. Sequencing used peripheral blood. In DNA form, the CDR3 reads TGTGCCAGCAGCCTCGGGTTCTCCTACGAGCAGTACTTC. Translated, it gives CASSLGFSYEQYF.